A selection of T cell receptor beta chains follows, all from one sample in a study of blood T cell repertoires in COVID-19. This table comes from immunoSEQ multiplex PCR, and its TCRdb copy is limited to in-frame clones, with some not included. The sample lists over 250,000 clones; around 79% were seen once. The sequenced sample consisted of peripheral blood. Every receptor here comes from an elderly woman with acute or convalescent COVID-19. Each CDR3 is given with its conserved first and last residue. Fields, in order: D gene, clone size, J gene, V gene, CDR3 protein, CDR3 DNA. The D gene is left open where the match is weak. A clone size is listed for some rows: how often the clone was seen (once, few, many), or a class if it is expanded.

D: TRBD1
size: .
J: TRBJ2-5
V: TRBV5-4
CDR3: CASSSTGGGTEETQYF
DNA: TGTGCCAGCAGCTCCACAGGGGGAGGAACAGAAGAGACCCAGTACTTC

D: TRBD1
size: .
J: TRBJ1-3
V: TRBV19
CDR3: CASSKTRDRDRNTIYF
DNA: TGTGCCAGTAGCAAAACTCGGGACAGGGATAGAAACACCATATATTTT

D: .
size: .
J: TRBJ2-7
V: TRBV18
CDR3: CASSQAGSSYEQYF
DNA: TGTGCCAGCTCACAGGCGGGAAGCTCCTACGAGCAGTACTTC

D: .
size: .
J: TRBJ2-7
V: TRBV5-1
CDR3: CASTSLSGSTYEQYF
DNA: TGCGCCAGCACCTCCCTTTCAGGGTCGACCTACGAGCAGTACTTC

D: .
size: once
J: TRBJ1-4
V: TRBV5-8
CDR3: CASSRAGNEKLFF
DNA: TGTGCCAGCAGCCGCGCGGGAAATGAAAAACTGTTTTTT

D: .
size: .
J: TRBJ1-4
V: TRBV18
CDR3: CASSLSGINEKLFF
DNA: TGTGCCAGCTCACTATCCGGGATTAATGAAAAACTGTTTTTT

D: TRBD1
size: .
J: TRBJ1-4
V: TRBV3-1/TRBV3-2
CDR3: CASSLYRDRGRGKLFF
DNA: TGTGCCAGCAGCCTCTACCGGGACAGGGGGCGAGGAAAACTGTTTTTT

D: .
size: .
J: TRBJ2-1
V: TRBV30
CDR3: CAWSVRGNEQFF
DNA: TGTGCCTGGAGTGTAAGAGGGAATGAGCAGTTCTTC

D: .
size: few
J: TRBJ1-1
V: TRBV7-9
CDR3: CASSLAASTEAFF
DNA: TGTGCCAGCAGCTTAGCTGCGAGCACTGAAGCTTTCTTT

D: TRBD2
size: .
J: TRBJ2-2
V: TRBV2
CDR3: CASSETSGSGELFF
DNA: TGTGCCAGCAGTGAAACTAGCGGGTCTGGGGAGCTGTTTTTT

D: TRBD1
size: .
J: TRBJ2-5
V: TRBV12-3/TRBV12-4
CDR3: CASSRQGGETQYF
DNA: TGTGCCAGCAGTCGACAGGGGGGAGAGACCCAGTACTTC

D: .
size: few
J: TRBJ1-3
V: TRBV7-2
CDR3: CASSSLGGSSGNTIYF
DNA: TGTGCCAGCAGTTCCCTTGGGGGGTCGTCTGGAAACACCATATATTTT

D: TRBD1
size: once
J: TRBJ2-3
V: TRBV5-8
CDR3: CASRETGVKDTQYF
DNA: TGTGCCAGCAGAGAGACAGGGGTGAAAGATACGCAGTATTTT

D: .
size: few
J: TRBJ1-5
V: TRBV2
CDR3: CASSGGRSNQPQHF
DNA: TGTGCCAGCTCGGGAGGGAGGAGCAATCAGCCCCAGCATTTT

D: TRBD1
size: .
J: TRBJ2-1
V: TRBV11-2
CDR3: CASSWDRVGGEQFF
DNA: TGTGCCAGCAGCTGGGACAGGGTGGGGGGTGAGCAGTTCTTC

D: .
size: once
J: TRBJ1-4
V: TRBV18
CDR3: CASSAFEATNEKLFF
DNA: TGTGCCAGCTCAGCTTTCGAGGCAACTAATGAAAAACTGTTTTTT

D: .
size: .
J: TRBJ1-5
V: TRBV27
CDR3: CASSRGSGNQPQHF
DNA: TGTGCCAGCAGCAGGGGTTCGGGCAATCAGCCCCAGCATTTT

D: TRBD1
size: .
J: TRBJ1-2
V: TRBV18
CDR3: CASSPPTGAGGYTF
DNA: TGTGCCAGCTCACCCCCGACAGGGGCAGGTGGCTACACCTTC